This T cell receptor (beta chain) came from a study of T cell responses to AZD1222 COVID-19 vaccine. Study-level points and caveats: In a largely white British group with more females than males, clonal diversity was possibly underestimated.

Sequencing used immunoSEQ multiplex PCR; TCRdb keeps in-frame clones, though not all of them. The sample consists of fewer than 200,000 clones, 75% to 90% of them appearing once. Turning to this clone: The antigen remains unidentified.

CDR1 is MDHEN, CDR2 SYDVKM, per germline. V gave up 3 bases and J gave up 2 bases, with 11 bases separating them. The CDR3 covers 14 residues. The TCR comes from an adult who received the MenACWY meningococcal vaccine as a control. This rearrangement joins TRBV28 to TRBJ2-7, with D possibly matching TRBD2 (6 bases). The sequenced sample was peripheral blood, obtained 28 days after the second dose of the MenACWY control vaccine. The CDR3 loop is CASSFGGKPYEQYF. DNA for the CDR3: TGTGCCAGCAGTTTCGGAGGGAAACCCTACGAGCAGTACTTC.